Each of the 16 T cell receptor beta chains below was sequenced from the same sample in a study of CD8+ T cells in alopecia areata (dated by TCRdb to the late 2010s). What the treatment or condition label conveys for this sample: oral pan-JAK inhibitor, 5-10 mg twice daily. Libraries were prepared through the immunoSEQ multiplex PCR assay. To provide template for TCR sequencing, every sample had RNA extracted and reverse transcribed into cDNA. The clones in this table, taken by TCRdb from immuneACCESS, are in-frame only. Not every clone is retained; where verified, under half of the shortfall comes from an unresolved V gene, and the cause of the rest is unknown. For this sample there are around 100,000 clones; 55% to 70% appear just once. About a sixth of the sample belongs to the ten largest clones. The specimen comprised CD8+ T cells sorted from blood, sampled at approximately week 60, from a patient treated with tofacitinib. The receptors shown here come from a human donor with alopecia areata.

This clone came up once. The CDR3 coding sequence is TGTGCCAGCAGTGAAGGGCCAGCCAGACTCTACACCTTC. It translates to CASSEGPARLYTF. The V gene is TRBV25-1, the J gene TRBJ1-2, with D unresolved. CDR1 is MGHDK and CDR2 is SYGVNS in the germline V gene. This CDR3 has 13 amino acids. The V and J ends lost 2 bases and 10 bases respectively, with 14 bases between them.

This clone was seen a handful of times. The chain recombines TRBV2 with TRBJ2-3; TRBD2 matches at 13 bases. The V gene's germline CDR1 is SNHLY and CDR2 FYNNEI. The CDR3 has 15 amino acids. Losses at the gene ends were 8 bases for V and 1 base for J; bases not matched to a gene: 3. CDR3 nucleotides: TGTGCCAGCGTCGGGACTAGCGGGGGCACAGATACGCAGTATTTT. This gives the protein CASVGTSGGTDTQYF.

The gene calls are TRBV2 and TRBJ2-5; 15 bases map to TRBD2. With V trimmed by 8 bases and J by 5 bases, 9 bases remained unmatched. Germline V lookup: CDR1 SNHLY, CDR2 FYNNEI. The CDR3 is 16 residues long. The CDR3 protein is CASAWTSGGAWETQYF. For the CDR3, the DNA is TGTGCCAGCGCCTGGACTAGCGGGGGGGCCTGGGAGACCCAGTACTTC.

The rearrangement uses TRBV27 and TRBJ1-1, with 9 bases identical to TRBD1. Germline loops: CDR1 MNHEY, CDR2 SMNVEV (reference sequence). V dropped 3 bases and J dropped 4; count of bases not matched to a gene: 6. CDR3 size: 15 residues. The CDR3 coding sequence is TGTGCCAGCAGTTTGGGGACAGGGTCGGGCACTGAAGCTTTCTTT. The encoded protein is CASSLGTGSGTEAFF.

V gene TRBV5-6 combines with J gene TRBJ1-2; the match to TRBD1 covers 7 bases. Germline V gene lookup returns CDR1 SGHDT and CDR2 YYEEEE. This CDR3 spans 13 amino acids. V lost 4 bases to trimming and J lost 2 bases; unmatched junction nucleotides: 2. CDR3 loop: CASSPGQNYGYTF. In nucleotides, the CDR3 is TGTGCCAGCAGCCCGGGACAGAACTATGGCTACACCTTC.

This clone turned up a few times. The chain uses TRBV27 and TRBJ2-1; either TRBD1 or TRBD2 may supply D (5 bases each). V was cut by 5 bases and J by 2 bases, with 13 bases left in between. CDR1 is MNHEY, CDR2 SMNVEV, per germline (reference sequence). The CDR3 sequence is 15 residues long. The CDR3 DNA sequence: TGTGCCAGCAGTGACCGGGACGGGACCTACAATGAGCAGTTCTTC. Encoded protein: CASSDRDGTYNEQFF.

The genes are TRBV27 and TRBJ2-7; 9 nucleotides agree with TRBD2. J lost 7 bases, V lost 2 bases, and 3 bases had no gene match. Germline CDR1 is MNHEY and CDR2 is SMNVEV (reference sequence). CDR3 length: 13 residues. CDR3: CASSLAGGQEQYF. The CDR3 DNA reads TGTGCCAGCAGTTTAGCGGGGGGGCAAGAGCAGTACTTC.

This clone was seen a few times. The rearrangement uses TRBV6-6 and TRBJ1-1, with D possibly being TRBD1 (6 bases). V was trimmed by 4 bases and J by 2 bases, leaving 14 bases between them. CDR3 length: 15 residues. Germline values: CDR1 MNHNY, CDR2 SVGAGI (reference sequence). CDR3: CASSSWDKTNTEAFF. In DNA, the CDR3 is TGTGCCAGCAGTTCCTGGGACAAGACTAACACTGAAGCTTTCTTT.

The chain joins TRBV13 to TRBJ2-2, with D perhaps TRBD2 (5 bases). V was pared by 6 bases and J by 6 bases, with 8 bases between. Germline V gene sequence: CDR1 PRHDT, CDR2 FYEKMQ (reference sequence). The CDR3 is 12 residues long. The chain's CDR3 is CASRSGSGELFF. The CDR3, as DNA: TGTGCCAGCAGATCGGGGTCCGGGGAGCTGTTTTTT.

The genes are TRBV19 and TRBJ1-1; TRBD1 aligns across 7 bases. V lost 6 bases to trimming and J lost 0 bases; unmatched junction nucleotides: 10. Germline CDR1 reads LNHDA; CDR2 reads SQIVND (reference sequence). The CDR3 has 16 residues. CDR3 DNA sequence: TGTGCCAGTAGAATGGAGGGGGCCGGGGTGAACACTGAAGCTTTCTTT. Translation: CASRMEGAGVNTEAFF.

The chain joins TRBV10-3 to TRBJ2-5; TRBD2 is a possible D gene (6 bases). The CDR3 loop spans 14 amino acids. The V and J ends lost 7 bases and 3 bases respectively, with 15 bases between them. Germline V lookup: CDR1 ENHRY, CDR2 SYGVKD. The chain's CDR3 is CAITNPGGEETQYF. CDR3 coding DNA: TGTGCCATCACTAACCCCGGGGGAGAAGAGACCCAGTACTTC.

The V gene is TRBV14, the J gene TRBJ1-2, with 7 bases fitting TRBD1. V shed 4 bases and J 6 bases; nucleotides not matched to a gene: 5. The germline V gene has CDR1 SGHDN and CDR2 FVKESK. This CDR3 comprises 13 residues. In nucleotides, the CDR3 is TGTGCCAGCAGCCTCGACAGGGAGGATGGCTACACCTTC. Its translation is CASSLDREDGYTF.

The rearrangement joins TRBV2 to TRBJ1-1; D is ambiguous. This CDR3 has 11 amino acids. The germline V gene encodes CDR1 SNHLY and CDR2 FYNNEI. V gave up 4 bases and J gave up 8 bases, with 8 bases separating them. The chain's CDR3 is CASSGTQEAFF. The CDR3 DNA reads as TGTGCCAGCAGTGGGACCCAGGAAGCTTTCTTT. Supplemented by reference TRBV2 and TRBJ1-1, the full variable domain reads EPEVTQTPSHQVTQMGQEVILRCVPISNHLYFYWYRQILGQKVEFLVSFYNNEISEKSEIFDDQFSVERPDGSNFTLKIRSTKLEDSAMYFCASSGTQEAFFGQGTRLTVV.

The rearrangement joins TRBV5-1 to TRBJ2-4, with TRBD1 matching over 9 bases. In germline, CDR1 is SGHRS, CDR2 YFSETQ. The J segment lost 8 bases and the V segment lost 1 base, leaving 7 bases of the junction unmatched. The CDR3 runs to 15 residues. DNA for the CDR3: TGCGCCAGCAGCTTGCGGCAGGGACAGGGTGACATTCAGTACTTC. This gives the protein CASSLRQGQGDIQYF. Variable domain in full (rest from reference TRBV5-1 and TRBJ2-4): KAGVTQTPRYLIKTRGQQVTLSCSPISGHRSVSWYQQTPGQGLQFLFEYFSETQRNKGNFPGRFSGRQFSNSRSEMNVSTLELGDSALYLCASSLRQGQGDIQYFGAGTRLSVL.

The J gene is TRBJ1-5, the V gene TRBV10-1; 7 nucleotides agree with TRBD1. Germline V gene data show CDR1 as WNHNN and CDR2 as SYGVQD (reference sequence). J was trimmed by 7 bases and V by 1 base; bases with no gene match: 10. The CDR3 runs 16 residues. The CDR3 region has the DNA TGCGCCAGCAGTGAGTTCTTTTCAGGGGGAAAACAGCCCCAGCATTTT. It translates to CASSEFFSGGKQPQHF.

This clone came up a few times. This rearrangement joins TRBV10-3 to TRBJ2-7; 7 bases fit TRBD1. With 3 bases clipped from V and 2 bases from J, the junction kept 4 bases outside the gene matches. The CDR3 covers 14 residues. From germline, CDR1 is ENHRY and CDR2 SYGVKD. The CDR3 DNA reads TGTGCCATCAGTGACCCGGGACAGACCTACGAGCAGTACTTC. Its protein product is CAISDPGQTYEQYF.